A selection of T cell receptor beta chains follows, all from one sample in a study of blood T cell repertoires in COVID-19. Repertoires were generated with immunoSEQ multiplex PCR, while TCRdb's copy carries only in-frame clones and drops some. The sample lists some 94,000 clones; roughly 89% were seen once. Input material: peripheral blood. Receptor source: a woman in her fifties or sixties with COVID-19, enrolled during active disease. The CDR3 runs from the conserved cysteine through the conserved F or W.

V: TRBV28; J: TRBJ1-5; CDR3: CASQTGYVQPQHF
V: TRBV6-2/TRBV6-3; J: TRBJ1-5; CDR3: CASSYRPQGNSNQPQHF
V: TRBV27; J: TRBJ1-2; CDR3: CASSYDRDAGGYTF
V: TRBV6-6; J: TRBJ1-2; CDR3: CASGSGTGGAHYGYTF
V: TRBV7-9; J: TRBJ1-3; CDR3: CATRQGYGNTIYF
V: TRBV3-1/TRBV3-2; J: TRBJ1-5; CDR3: CASSQGQGLNQPQHF
V: TRBV2; J: TRBJ1-2; CDR3: CASSEGQGSNYGYTF
V: TRBV4-1; J: TRBJ2-6; CDR3: CASSQVKRDSGANVLTF
V: TRBV7-2; J: TRBJ1-2; CDR3: CASSLGAGNYYGYTF
V: TRBV14; J: TRBJ1-1; CDR3: CASSQDQNTEAFF
V: TRBV21-1; J: TRBJ1-3; CDR3: CASSIGGQGLRGNTIYF
V: TRBV19; J: TRBJ1-5; CDR3: CASAFVALPREPQHF
V: TRBV2; J: TRBJ2-1; CDR3: CASSELAGSEQFF
V: TRBV28; J: TRBJ2-7; CDR3: CASSLDRVNEQYF
V: TRBV28; J: TRBJ1-5; CDR3: CASSPTGGLVQPQHF
V: TRBV19; J: TRBJ1-2; CDR3: CASSPTDSLYGYTF